The 7 T cell receptor beta chains reported below all come from one sample, sequenced in a study of PD-1 blockade in classical Hodgkin lymphoma. The patients all showed relapse after autologous stem cell transplantation, while their brentuximab vedotin exposure varied. The assay was immunoSEQ multiplex PCR, and TCRdb's table has in-frame clones only and misses some. The sample lists more than 50,000 clones, 75% to 90% seen once, with approximately 16% in the top ten. Here the sequenced sample was peripheral blood mononuclear cells (PBMCs), taken at baseline. The receptors originated from a human donor with classical Hodgkin lymphoma.

This clone showed up just a few times. This chain links TRBV30 with TRBJ1-1, with unresolved D. V shed 1 base and J shed 4 bases, with 10 bases lying between them. The CDR3 loop spans 13 amino acids. The germline V gene encodes CDR1 GTSNPN and CDR2 SVGIG (reference sequence). As DNA, the CDR3 is TGTGCCTGGAGTGCCCTTAGGGCCACTGAAGCTTTCTTT. This codes for CAWSALRATEAFF.

J is TRBJ2-2 and V is TRBV28, with 7 bases lining up with TRBD1. Germline CDR1 reads MDHEN; CDR2 reads SYDVKM. The CDR3 has 15 residues. J gave up 4 bases and V 3 bases, and 5 bases lay outside the gene matches. CDR3 sequence reads: CASSFRAGGTGELFF. CDR3 DNA: TGTGCCAGCAGTTTTCGGGCAGGGGGCACCGGGGAGCTGTTTTTT.

In the case of this clone: A much larger clonotype is one base distant, so this may be a read error. Other DNA sequences of this sample code for an identical CDR3. The chain has TRBV27 and TRBJ1-4; TRBD1 agrees at 10 bases. V was pared by 1 base and J by 7 bases, with 3 bases of the junction left unmatched. This CDR3 is built from 15 residues. Per the germline V gene, CDR1 is MNHEY and CDR2 is SMNVEV (reference sequence). The CDR3 DNA reads TGTGCCAGCAGTTTATGGACAGGGGGGGGTGAAAAACTGTTTTTT. It specifies CASSLWTGGGEKLFF.

This rearrangement joins TRBV15 to TRBJ2-5; D possibly corresponds to TRBD1 (5 bases). From germline, CDR1 is LNHNV and CDR2 YYDKDF (reference sequence). The CDR3 consists of 17 residues. V was clipped by 1 base and J by 5 bases, with 20 bases between them. CDR3 sequence: CATSRVPNKGFWETQYF. The CDR3 DNA sequence: TGTGCCACCAGCAGAGTCCCTAACAAGGGGTTTTGGGAGACCCAGTACTTC.

The V gene is TRBV6-6, the J gene TRBJ1-1; D is unclear. This CDR3 has 12 amino acids. The ends were cut back, 6 bases at V and 7 bases at J, with 12 bases in the middle. The germline CDR1 and CDR2 sequences are MNHNY and SVGAGI (reference sequence). The CDR3: CASSPGPSEAFF. The CDR3 DNA follows: TGTGCCAGCAGCCCCGGGCCCAGTGAAGCTTTCTTT.

V usage is TRBV6-5 and J usage is TRBJ2-1, with unresolved D. There are 14 residues in the CDR3. Trimming cost V 2 bases and J 6 bases, with 11 bases left between them. Germline assignment: CDR1 MNHEY and CDR2 SVGAGI. CDR3 in amino acids: CASSYSVGSNEQFF. As DNA, the CDR3 is TGTGCCAGCAGTTACAGTGTGGGTTCCAATGAGCAGTTCTTC.

The chain has TRBV18 and TRBJ2-1; D is uncertain. The V end was cut by 0 bases, the J end by 8 bases, with 8 bases between. The CDR3 has 13 amino acids. Per the germline V gene, CDR1 is KGHSH and CDR2 is LQKENI. The CDR3 region is CASSPPVLDEQFF. The CDR3, as DNA: TGTGCCAGCTCACCACCGGTTCTGGATGAGCAGTTCTTC.